The rows below give T cell receptor beta chains drawn from one sample of a study of CD8 T cells in ankylosing spondylitis. TCRdb itself ran the 5' RACE reads through MiXCR, one entry per CDR3 protein. The table shows some 290,000 distinct CDR3 sequences, with 20% occurring only once. Sequencing was done on a sample of blood, either unsorted or a sorted T cell fraction (not recorded which). Receptors originate from a male donor with ankylosing spondylitis or in good health (not recorded which). Both conserved end residues are part of each CDR3. The D gene is left open where the match is weak. Size values are once, few and many counts, or a class for expanded clones, and some rows have none.

j_gene | abundance | d_gene | v_gene | CDR3aa | CDR3nt
TRBJ2-1 | NA | TRBD2 | TRBV11-2 | CASSMGLATYNEQFF | TGTGCCAGCAGCATGGGACTAGCGACCTACAATGAGCAGTTCTTC
TRBJ2-6 | NA | NA | TRBV21-1 | CASSKGKGVSGANVLTF | TGTGCCAGCAGCAAAGGGAAGGGTGTCTCTGGGGCCAACGTCCTGACTTTC
TRBJ1-2 | NA | TRBD1 | TRBV28 | CASSSNRGKYGYTF | TGTGCCAGCAGCTCAAACAGGGGCAAATATGGCTACACCTTC
TRBJ2-3 | NA | TRBD2 | TRBV7-3 | CASSSSGGGSTDTQYF | TGTGCCAGCAGCTCAAGCGGGGGGGGTAGCACAGATACGCAGTATTTT
TRBJ2-5 | NA | NA | TRBV2 | CASSSRDNGWETQYF | TGTGCCAGCAGTTCCAGGGACAACGGGTGGGAGACCCAGTACTTC
TRBJ2-2 | NA | NA | TRBV11-2 | CASPEGNLNTGELFF | TGTGCCAGCCCCGAGGGGAACCTCAACACCGGGGAGCTGTTTTTT
TRBJ2-5 | NA | NA | TRBV12-3/TRBV12-4 | CASSLAGAGLETQYF | TGTGCCAGCAGTTTAGCAGGCGCCGGGTTGGAGACCCAGTACTTC
TRBJ2-1 | few | NA | TRBV3-1 | CASSQDPAGLNNEQFF | TGTGCCAGCAGCCAAGATCCTGCGGGACTTAACAATGAGCAGTTCTTC
TRBJ2-4 | NA | NA | TRBV20-1 | CSASLGVNIQYF | TGCAGTGCTAGTTTGGGGGTGAACATTCAGTACTTC
TRBJ1-2 | NA | TRBD1 | TRBV27 | CASSLLGQGKDGYTF | TGTGCCAGCAGTCTCCTGGGACAGGGGAAGGATGGCTACACCTTC
TRBJ1-5 | NA | NA | TRBV27 | CASSTSPTGAQNQPQHF | TGTGCCAGCAGTACATCACCTACCGGGGCACAAAATCAGCCCCAGCATTTT
TRBJ1-1 | many | TRBD1 | TRBV20-1 | CSGGQGSLNTEAFF | TGCAGTGGGGGACAGGGATCCTTGAACACTGAAGCTTTCTTT
TRBJ1-1 | NA | TRBD1 | TRBV5-3 | CARSVTGGGSEAFF | TGTGCCAGAAGCGTGACAGGGGGTGGGTCTGAAGCTTTCTTT
TRBJ1-2 | NA | TRBD1 | TRBV20-1 | CSASSGGNYGYTF | TGCAGTGCTAGTTCAGGGGGGAACTATGGCTACACCTTC
TRBJ2-5 | few | TRBD1 | TRBV7-2 | CASSRDRGFSETQYF | TGTGCCAGCAGCCGGGACAGGGGGTTTTCAGAGACCCAGTACTTC
TRBJ2-5 | few | TRBD2 | TRBV6-5 | CASSNHARGGGETQYF | TGTGCCAGCAGTAACCACGCCCGGGGGGGCGGAGAGACCCAGTACTTC
TRBJ1-1 | few | TRBD1 | TRBV11-2 | CASSPQQGRTEAFF | TGTGCCAGCAGCCCCCAACAGGGGAGAACTGAAGCTTTCTTT
TRBJ2-3 | NA | TRBD2 | TRBV7-6 | CASSGRAEDTQYF | TGTGCCAGCAGCGGGAGGGCGGAAGATACGCAGTATTTT
TRBJ1-3 | NA | TRBD1 | TRBV7-9 | CASSLMRDRDTIYF | TGTGCCAGCAGCTTAATGCGGGACAGGGACACCATATATTTT
TRBJ2-1 | NA | NA | TRBV6-5 | CASSYSRDNEQFF | TGTGCCAGCAGTTACTCTCGGGACAATGAGCAGTTCTTC
TRBJ2-3 | few | TRBD1 | TRBV12-3/TRBV12-4 | CASSRLGQSTDTQYF | TGTGCCAGCAGTCGCCTGGGACAGAGCACAGATACGCAGTATTTT
TRBJ1-1 | few | NA | TRBV20-1 | CSANPRDKMNTEAFF | TGCAGTGCTAACCCCCGTGACAAGATGAACACTGAAGCTTTCTTT
TRBJ2-3 | many | TRBD2 | TRBV29-1 | CSTERVAGAYTQYF | TGCAGCACTGAGAGGGTAGCGGGGGCTTATACGCAGTATTTT
TRBJ2-1 | NA | NA | TRBV5-5 | CASSLFGERLNEQFF | TGTGCCAGCAGCTTGTTTGGGGAGAGGCTGAATGAGCAGTTCTTC
TRBJ1-1 | many | NA | TRBV20-1 | CSATRVDTEAFF | TGCAGTGCTACTCGGGTGGACACTGAAGCTTTCTTT
TRBJ2-2 | NA | NA | TRBV5-1 | CASSLAARGTGELFF | TGCGCCAGCAGCTTGGCCGCGCGTGGGACCGGGGAGCTGTTTTTT
TRBJ1-5 | NA | NA | TRBV2 | CASSAISGGNQPQHF | TGTGCCAGCAGCGCGATTAGCGGGGGCAATCAGCCCCAACATTTT
TRBJ2-2 | NA | NA | TRBV18 | CASSPSGFHGELFF | TGTGCCAGCTCACCATCGGGATTTCACGGGGAGCTGTTTTTT
TRBJ2-1 | few | TRBD1 | TRBV5-5 | CASSLYRGPHPYIDEQFF | TGTGCCAGCAGCTTGTACAGGGGGCCCCATCCCTACATCGATGAGCAGTTCTTC
TRBJ1-1 | few | TRBD1 | TRBV12-3/TRBV12-4 | CASSPYRGSTEAFF | TGTGCCAGCAGTCCGTACAGGGGATCCACTGAAGCTTTCTTT
TRBJ1-2 | few | TRBD1 | TRBV14 | CASSQDRPGYGYTF | TGTGCCAGCAGCCAGGACAGGCCGGGATATGGCTACACCTTC
TRBJ1-2 | NA | TRBD1 | TRBV14 | CASSQAGQGLDYGYTF | TGTGCCAGCAGCCAAGCAGGACAGGGGTTGGACTATGGCTACACCTTC
TRBJ2-3 | NA | TRBD2 | TRBV12-3/TRBV12-4 | CASSSSGGSDTQYF | TGTGCCAGCAGTTCTAGCGGGGGATCAGATACGCAGTATTTT
TRBJ1-2 | few | NA | TRBV29-1 | CSVVAVWGYTF | TGCAGCGTTGTGGCAGTCTGGGGCTACACCTTC
TRBJ1-1 | NA | TRBD1 | TRBV6-1 | CASSEVPTGGLVTEAFF | TGTGCCAGCAGTGAAGTCCCGACAGGGGGCTTAGTTACTGAAGCTTTCTTT
TRBJ1-3 | few | NA | TRBV15 | CATSREGNTIYF | TGTGCCACCAGCAGAGAAGGAAACACCATATATTTT
TRBJ2-2 | NA | NA | TRBV27 | CASSLSYDTGELFF | TGTGCCAGCAGTTTGAGCTACGACACCGGGGAGCTGTTTTTT
TRBJ1-2 | NA | TRBD1 | TRBV20-1 | CSAHRGFWDGYTF | TGCAGTGCTCACAGGGGATTTTGGGATGGCTACACCTTC
TRBJ2-1 | few | TRBD1 | TRBV5-1 | CASSVTGGPAGEQFF | TGCGCCAGCAGCGTCACAGGGGGTCCAGCGGGTGAGCAGTTCTTC
TRBJ2-2 | few | NA | TRBV12-3/TRBV12-4 | CASRRRTAVSGELFF | TGTGCCAGCCGTAGAAGGACAGCCGTCTCCGGGGAGCTGTTTTTT
TRBJ2-5 | NA | NA | TRBV19 | CASSSDRRVETQYF | TGTGCCAGTAGTTCGGACAGGAGGGTGGAGACCCAGTACTTC
TRBJ2-1 | NA | NA | TRBV12-3/TRBV12-4 | CASSNPSRSSYNEQFF | TGTGCCAGCAGTAATCCTAGCAGGAGCTCCTACAATGAGCAGTTCTTC
TRBJ1-6 | few | NA | TRBV15 | CATSRDYNSPLHF | TGTGCCACCAGCAGGGATTATAATTCACCCCTCCACTTT
TRBJ2-5 | few | NA | TRBV12-3/TRBV12-4 | CASSLFSRRETQYF | TGTGCCAGCAGTTTATTCTCCCGGCGGGAGACCCAGTACTTC
TRBJ2-5 | many | TRBD2 | TRBV12-3/TRBV12-4 | CASSRTSGPEPQYF | TGTGCCAGCAGTCGTACTAGCGGCCCCGAGCCCCAGTACTTC
TRBJ2-2 | few | TRBD1 | TRBV27 | CAGFPDRADTGELFF | TGTGCCGGGTTCCCGGACAGGGCGGACACCGGGGAGCTGTTTTTT
TRBJ2-3 | few | NA | TRBV5-1 | CASSSAVHNRPDTQYF | TGCGCCAGCAGCTCCGCCGTCCACAACCGTCCAGATACGCAGTATTTT
TRBJ2-1 | few | TRBD2 | TRBV20-1 | CSARSTGGSSYNEQFF | TGCAGTGCTAGAAGTACCGGCGGGAGCTCCTACAATGAGCAGTTCTTC
TRBJ1-5 | NA | NA | TRBV27 | CASSPWTDNQPQHF | TGTGCCAGCAGTCCCTGGACAGATAATCAGCCCCAGCATTTT
TRBJ2-3 | NA | NA | TRBV6-1 | CASAGTQLTDTQYF | TGTGCCAGCGCCGGGACACAACTGACAGATACGCAGTATTTT
TRBJ2-3 | NA | NA | TRBV12-3/TRBV12-4 | CASSLISGVISTDTQYF | TGTGCCAGCAGTTTAATATCAGGGGTCATTAGCACAGATACGCAGTATTTT
TRBJ1-1 | NA | NA | TRBV29-1 | CSVGSLAEAFF | TGCAGCGTTGGGAGTTTGGCAGAAGCTTTCTTT
TRBJ2-3 | NA | TRBD2 | TRBV20-1 | CSATRTSGGAQDTQYF | TGCAGTGCGACACGGACTAGCGGGGGGGCCCAAGATACGCAGTATTTT
TRBJ2-1 | NA | NA | TRBV5-5 | CASSPKGFSSPYNEQFF | TGTGCCAGCAGTCCGAAAGGGTTTAGCTCCCCCTACAATGAGCAGTTCTTC
TRBJ1-3 | many | TRBD1 | TRBV12-3/TRBV12-4 | CASSRQGASGNTIYF | TGTGCCAGCAGCAGACAGGGGGCATCTGGAAACACCATATATTTT
TRBJ2-1 | few | NA | TRBV7-9 | CASGEQFF | TGTGCCAGCGGCGAGCAGTTCTTC
TRBJ2-2 | few | NA | TRBV12-3/TRBV12-4 | CASSRVGRVSGELFF | TGTGCCAGCAGCCGGGTGGGTCGAGTGTCGGGGGAGCTGTTTTTT
TRBJ2-3 | few | TRBD2 | TRBV7-9 | CASSLEGGSSTDTQYF | TGTGCCAGCAGCTTAGAGGGCGGGAGTAGCACAGATACGCAGTATTTT
TRBJ2-2 | NA | TRBD1 | TRBV3-1 | CASSQELGTGGITGELFF | TGTGCCAGCAGCCAAGAATTGGGGACAGGGGGTATCACCGGGGAGCTGTTTTTT